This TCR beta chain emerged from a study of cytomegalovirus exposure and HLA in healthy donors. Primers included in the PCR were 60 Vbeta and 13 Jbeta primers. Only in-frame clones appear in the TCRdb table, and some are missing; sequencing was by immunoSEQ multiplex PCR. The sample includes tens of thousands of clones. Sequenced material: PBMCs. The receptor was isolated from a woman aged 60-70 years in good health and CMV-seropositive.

For the CDR3, the DNA is TGTGCCAGCCAGAAACAGGGGGCGGGGTACGAGCAGTACTTC. Translating it yields CASQKQGAGYEQYF. The gene calls are TRBV6-5 and TRBJ2-7, with TRBD1 matching 9 bases. CDR1 and CDR2 from the germline V gene are MNHEY and SVGAGI. CDR3 length: 14 residues. The V and J ends lost 8 bases and 4 bases, in that order; junction bases with no gene match: 9.